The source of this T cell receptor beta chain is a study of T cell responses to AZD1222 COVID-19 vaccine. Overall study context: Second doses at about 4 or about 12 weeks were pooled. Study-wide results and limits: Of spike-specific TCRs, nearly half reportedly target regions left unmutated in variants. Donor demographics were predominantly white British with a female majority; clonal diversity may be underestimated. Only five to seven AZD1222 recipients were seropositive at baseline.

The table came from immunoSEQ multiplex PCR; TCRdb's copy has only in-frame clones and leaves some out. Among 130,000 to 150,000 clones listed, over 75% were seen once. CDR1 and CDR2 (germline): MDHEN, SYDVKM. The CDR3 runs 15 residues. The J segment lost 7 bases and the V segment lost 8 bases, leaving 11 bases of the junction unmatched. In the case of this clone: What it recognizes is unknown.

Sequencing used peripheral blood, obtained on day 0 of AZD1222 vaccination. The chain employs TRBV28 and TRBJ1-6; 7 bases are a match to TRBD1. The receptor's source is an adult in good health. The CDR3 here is CASGSTGYMNSPLHF. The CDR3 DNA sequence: TGTGCCAGCGGATCGACAGGGTATATGAATTCACCCCTCCACTTT. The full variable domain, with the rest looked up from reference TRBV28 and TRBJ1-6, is DVKVTQSSRYLVKRTGEKVFLECVQDMDHENMFWYRQDPGLGLRLIYFSYDVKMKEKGDIPEGYSVSREKKERFSLILESASTNQTSMYLCASGSTGYMNSPLHFGNGTRLTVT.